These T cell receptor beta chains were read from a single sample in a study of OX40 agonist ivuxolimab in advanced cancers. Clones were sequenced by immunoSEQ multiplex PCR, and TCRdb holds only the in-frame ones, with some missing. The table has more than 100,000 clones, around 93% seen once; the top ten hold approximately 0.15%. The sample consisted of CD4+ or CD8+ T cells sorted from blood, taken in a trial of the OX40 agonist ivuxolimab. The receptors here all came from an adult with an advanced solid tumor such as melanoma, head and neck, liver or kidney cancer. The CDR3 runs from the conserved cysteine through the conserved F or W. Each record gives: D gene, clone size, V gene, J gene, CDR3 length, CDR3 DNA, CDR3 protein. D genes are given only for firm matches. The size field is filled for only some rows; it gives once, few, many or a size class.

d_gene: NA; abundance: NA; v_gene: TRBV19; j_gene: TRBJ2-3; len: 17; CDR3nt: TGTGCCAGTAGTACCGGGGTTGTGGGCCGTGGCACAGATACGCAGTATTTT; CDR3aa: CASSTGVVGRGTDTQYF
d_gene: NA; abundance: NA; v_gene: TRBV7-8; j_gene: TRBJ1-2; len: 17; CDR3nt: TGTGCCAGCAGCTTTGGGACGGGGGGCGCCGGATTTTATGGCTACACCTTC; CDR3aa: CASSFGTGGAGFYGYTF
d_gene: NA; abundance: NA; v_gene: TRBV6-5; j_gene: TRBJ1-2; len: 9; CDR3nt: TGTGCCAGCGAAGGTGGCTACACCTTC; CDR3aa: CASEGGYTF
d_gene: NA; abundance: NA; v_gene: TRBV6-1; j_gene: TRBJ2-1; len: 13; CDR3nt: TGTGCCAGCAGTGAAGGGGGAGACCGAAAGCAGTTCTTC; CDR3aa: CASSEGGDRKQFF
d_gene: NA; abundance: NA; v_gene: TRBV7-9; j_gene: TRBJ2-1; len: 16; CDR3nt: TGTGCCAGCAGCTTAGACCACAGGGTTTCCTACAATGAGCAGTTCTTC; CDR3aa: CASSLDHRVSYNEQFF
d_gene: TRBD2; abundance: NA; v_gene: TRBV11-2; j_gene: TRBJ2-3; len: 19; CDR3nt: TGTGCCAGCAGCTTAGAGTTGAGGAGGCGGGAGGGCCGAACAGATACGCAGTATTTT; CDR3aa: CASSLELRRREGRTDTQYF
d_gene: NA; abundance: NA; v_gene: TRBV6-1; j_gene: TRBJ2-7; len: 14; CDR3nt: TGTGCCAGCAGCCCCCTAGGGGGTCCCTACGAGCAGTACTTC; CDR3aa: CASSPLGGPYEQYF
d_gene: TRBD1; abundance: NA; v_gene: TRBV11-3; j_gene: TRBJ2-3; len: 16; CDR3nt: TGTGCCAGCAGCTTCGGACAGGGTGGAAGCACAGATACGCAGTATTTT; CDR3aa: CASSFGQGGSTDTQYF
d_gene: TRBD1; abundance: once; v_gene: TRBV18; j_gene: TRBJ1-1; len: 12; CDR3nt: TGTGCCAGCTCACCACCTCTGACAGGGACTTTCTTT; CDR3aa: CASSPPLTGTFF
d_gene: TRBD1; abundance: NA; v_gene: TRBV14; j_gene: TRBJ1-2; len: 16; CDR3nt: TGTGCCAGCAGCCTTTCCTTGTTCAGGGGGCCAGAGGGCTACACCTTC; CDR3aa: CASSLSLFRGPEGYTF
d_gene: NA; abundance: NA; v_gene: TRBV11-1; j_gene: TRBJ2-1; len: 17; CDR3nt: TGTGCCAACAGCCTCACGCTGGCGGGTGGTCCGTACAATGAGCAGTTCTTC; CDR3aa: CANSLTLAGGPYNEQFF
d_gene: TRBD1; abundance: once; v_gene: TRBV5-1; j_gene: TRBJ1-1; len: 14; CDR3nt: TGCGCCAGCAGCCCGGACAGGGGGGGCACTGAAGCTTTCTTT; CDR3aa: CASSPDRGGTEAFF
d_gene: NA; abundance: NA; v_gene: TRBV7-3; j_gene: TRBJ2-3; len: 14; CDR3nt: TGTGCCAGCAGCTTTGGGGGGGCAACAGATACGCAGTATTTT; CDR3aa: CASSFGGATDTQYF
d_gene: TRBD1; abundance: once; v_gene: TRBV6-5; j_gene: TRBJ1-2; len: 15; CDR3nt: TGTGCCAGCAGCAGGGGACAGACAGCTGGCTATGGCTACACCTTC; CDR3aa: CASSRGQTAGYGYTF
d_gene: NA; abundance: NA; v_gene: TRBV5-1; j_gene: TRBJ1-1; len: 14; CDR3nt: TGCGCCAGCAGCTTTGGGGGTTTTGTTGCTGAAGCTTTCTTT; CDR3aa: CASSFGGFVAEAFF
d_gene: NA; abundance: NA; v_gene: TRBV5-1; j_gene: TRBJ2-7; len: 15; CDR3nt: TGCGCCAGCAGCCCCGACGGAGCAGGAACCTACGAGCAGTACTTC; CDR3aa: CASSPDGAGTYEQYF
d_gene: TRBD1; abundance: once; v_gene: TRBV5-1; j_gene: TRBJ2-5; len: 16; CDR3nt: TGCGCCAGCAGCCCCCTCGGGGCAGGGGGTGTGGAGACCCAGTACTTC; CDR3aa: CASSPLGAGGVETQYF
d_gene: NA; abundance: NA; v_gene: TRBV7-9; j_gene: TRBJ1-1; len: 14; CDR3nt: TGTGCCAGCAGCTTAGGGGGCGATAGCACTGAAGCTTTCTTT; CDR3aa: CASSLGGDSTEAFF
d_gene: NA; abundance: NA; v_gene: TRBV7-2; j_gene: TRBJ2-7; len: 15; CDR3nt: TGTGCCAGCAGCTTAGCGGGGGGGCCCATATACGAGCAGTACTTC; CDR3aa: CASSLAGGPIYEQYF
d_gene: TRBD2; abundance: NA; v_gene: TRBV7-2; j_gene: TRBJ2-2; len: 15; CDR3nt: TGTGCCAGCAAAACCCATGGGGGGGTTTCCGGGGAGCTGTTTTTT; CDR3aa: CASKTHGGVSGELFF